This record looks at one T cell receptor beta chain sequence and its context. Its antigen is not known. Assay used: immunoSEQ multiplex PCR; TCRdb lists only in-frame clones, some missing. This sample has a few million clones, with 80% to 95% found just once. This CDR3 is 16 amino acids long. With V trimmed by 0 bases and J by 4 bases, 8 bases remained unmatched. The V gene's germline CDR1 is SGHVS and CDR2 FQNEAQ. The data were taken from a study of shared clonotypes between healthy human individuals. A CD45RA+ naive subset and a CD45RA-negative memory subset were split from CD4+ cells. Study results and limitations: A few donors showed sharing of about 5.5% of naive CD4 clonotypes. Naive subsets generally exceeded memory subsets in estimated richness. Generation probabilities of non-shared clonotypes were lower (relative to those shared by all four donors).

This clonotype originated in a man in his late teens or twenties in good health. Some clones in this sample may be carry-over from other donors' samples. The chain combines TRBV7-8 with TRBJ1-2, with 7 nucleotides matching TRBD1. Sample: naive CD4+ T cells from PBMCs. Subset in this sample: CD45RA+ positively selected. This chain's CDR3 is CASSLAPRQGGYGYTF. CDR3 nucleotide sequence: TGTGCCAGCAGCTTAGCCCCAAGACAGGGCGGCTATGGCTACACCTTC.